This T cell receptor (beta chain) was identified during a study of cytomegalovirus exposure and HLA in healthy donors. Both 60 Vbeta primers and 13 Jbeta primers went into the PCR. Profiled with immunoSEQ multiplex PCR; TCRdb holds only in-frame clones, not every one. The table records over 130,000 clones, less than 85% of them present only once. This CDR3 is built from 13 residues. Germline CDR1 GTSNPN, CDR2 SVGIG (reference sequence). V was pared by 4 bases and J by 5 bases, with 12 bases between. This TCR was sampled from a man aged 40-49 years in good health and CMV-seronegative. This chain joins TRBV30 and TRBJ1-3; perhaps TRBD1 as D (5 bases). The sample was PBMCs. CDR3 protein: CAWMLGGRNTIYF. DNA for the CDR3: TGTGCCTGGATGTTGGGGGGAAGAAACACCATATATTTT.